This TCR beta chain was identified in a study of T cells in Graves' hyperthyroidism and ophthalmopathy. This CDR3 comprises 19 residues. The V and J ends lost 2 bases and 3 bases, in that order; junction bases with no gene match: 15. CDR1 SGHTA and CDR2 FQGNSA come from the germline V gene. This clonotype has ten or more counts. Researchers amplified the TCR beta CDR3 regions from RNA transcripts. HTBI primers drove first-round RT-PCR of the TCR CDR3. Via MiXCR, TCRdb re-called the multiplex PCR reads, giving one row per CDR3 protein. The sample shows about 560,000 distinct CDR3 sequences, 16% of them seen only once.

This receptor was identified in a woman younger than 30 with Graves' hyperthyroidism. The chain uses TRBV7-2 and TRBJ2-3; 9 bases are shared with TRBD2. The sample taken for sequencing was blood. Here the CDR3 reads CASSLRAEGSGSRTDTQYF. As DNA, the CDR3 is TGTGCCAGCAGCTTAAGGGCGGAGGGTAGCGGGAGTAGGACAGATACGCAGTATTTT.